The entry below describes one TCR beta chain. Its target antigen remains unknown. No base qualities exist here, and no much larger clone lies one base off it. The data derive from a study of OX40 agonist ivuxolimab in advanced cancers. Background on the whole study: Ivuxolimab was an agonistic, fully human IgG2 monoclonal antibody directed against OX40 (CD134), a costimulatory receptor. In the dose-escalation cohort, approximately 83% of patients were male, and the mean age was roughly 60 years with a range of roughly 20 to 85. Prior anti-PD-1, anti-PD-L1 or anti-CTLA-4 therapy was permitted, and checkpoint inhibitors had been received by roughly two fifths of dose-escalation patients. The paper reports the monotherapy dose-escalation portion (N = 52 patients) of the phase I ivuxolimab trial. Intravenous ivuxolimab was administered to patients every 2 weeks at six dose levels: 0.01, 0.1, 0.3, 1.5, 3 and 10 mg/kg. Partial responses occurred in three dose-escalation patients, of whom one had hepatocellular carcinoma and two had cutaneous melanoma. Of the approximately 54 patients in dose escalation, about 20 had hepatocellular carcinoma, some 15 had melanoma, 9 had renal cell carcinoma and 9 had head and neck cancer. Peripheral TCRbeta sequencing aimed to test whether ivuxolimab altered TCR sequence diversity and caused clonal T-cell expansion. Overall results and qualifications from the work: Which antigens the clonally expanded peripheral T cells were specific for was not determined. Low levels of normalized T-cell clonal expansion were also seen in some patients who did not respond. After ivuxolimab, expanded clones were on average more numerous among CD8+ T cells than among CD4+ T cells. Partial responders in the 0.1-3.0 mg/kg groups had among the lowest normalized peripheral clonal expansion, especially among CD8+ T cells. Clonal expansion of both CD4+ and CD8+ blood T cells was observed from baseline to week 6 at doses 0.1 to 3.0 mg/kg.

The trial excluded patients who had a history of autoimmune disease or were on systemic immunosuppression. Peripheral blood for TCR sequencing was collected from all dose cohorts at baseline, on cycle 4 day 1, and on cycle 7 day 1. Samples were obtained from an open-label, multicenter, first-in-human phase I dose-escalation trial of ivuxolimab. Adults with locally advanced or metastatic melanoma, renal cell, hepatocellular, or head and neck squamous cell carcinoma were enrolled in the trial. Before TCR sequencing, CD4+ T cells and CD8+ T cells were sorted from peripheral blood as separate populations. CDR1 SGHVS and CDR2 FNYEAQ are derived from the germline V gene. V is reduced by 3 bases and J by 2 bases, leaving a spacing of 2 bases between them. Its CDR3 holds 13 amino acids, cysteine through phenylalanine. The entry retains the CDR3 DNA only, 39 bases that are in frame from base 1. Genomic DNA was isolated from the sorted cells so that the TCRbeta CDR3 region could be sequenced. TCRbeta CDR3 regions were sequenced using the immunoSEQ Assay. TCRdb took over this immuneACCESS table, retaining in-frame rearrangements with V and J assigned. Such tables are incomplete; in checked studies, under half of the missing clones stem from an unresolved V gene, and the remainder is unexplained. The sample table records about 12,000 clones; about three quarters of these occur just once. 11% to 15% of the sample rests with the top ten.

This receptor was identified in an adult with an advanced solid tumor such as melanoma, head and neck, liver or kidney cancer. Source: CD4+ or CD8+ T cells sorted from blood, taken in a trial of the OX40 agonist ivuxolimab. The chain couples TRBV7-6 to TRBJ2-6; too little of a D gene remains to name it. The CDR3 corresponds to CASSFAGANVLTF. In nucleotides, the sequence is TGTGCCAGCAGCTTTGCTGGGGCCAACGTCCTGACTTTC.